The rows below give T cell receptor beta chains drawn from one sample of a study of STAT5B mutations in CD4+ large granular lymphocyte leukemia. TCRdb's copy holds only in-frame clones and misses some; the assay was immunoSEQ multiplex PCR. Of nearly 35,000 clones listed, more than 75% were seen once; the top ten hold roughly 2.3%. The source material was CD4+ T cells from blood buffy coats. The receptors here all came from a human donor in good health. CDR3s include the opening cysteine and the closing phenylalanine or tryptophan. The D gene is left open where the match is weak. The listing skips clone size in some rows; elsewhere it reads once, few, many or a size class.

clone size	V gene	J gene	D gene	CDR3 DNA	CDR3 protein
NA	TRBV6-5	TRBJ2-7	NA	TGTGCCAGCAGTCGCCCGGGACCCCTCTACGAGCAGTACTTC	CASSRPGPLYEQYF
NA	TRBV5-1	TRBJ2-1	NA	TGCGCCAGCAGCCCCCTCGGGGCGGTCGACAATGAGCAGTTCTTC	CASSPLGAVDNEQFF
NA	TRBV6-5	TRBJ2-1	TRBD1	TGTGCCAGCAGGAAACAGGGGAATGAGCAGTTCTTC	CASRKQGNEQFF
NA	TRBV21-1	TRBJ1-2	NA	TGTGCCAGCAGCAAAGACAGGGAGGACTATGGCTACACCTTC	CASSKDREDYGYTF
NA	TRBV30	TRBJ1-5	NA	TGTGCCTGGAAGGAGGGACGGCATAGCAATCAGCCCCAGCATTTT	CAWKEGRHSNQPQHF
NA	TRBV5-6	TRBJ2-7	TRBD1	TGTGCCAGCAGCTACCCCGGGACAGGGTCCTACGAGCAGTACTTC	CASSYPGTGSYEQYF
few	TRBV5-1	TRBJ1-1	NA	TGCGCCAGCAGCCCCCAGACAGGGAACACTGAAGCTTTCTTT	CASSPQTGNTEAFF
NA	TRBV30	TRBJ1-2	TRBD1	TGTGCCTCCGAGACAGGGGTCTATGGCTACACCTTC	CASETGVYGYTF
NA	TRBV10-3	TRBJ2-7	NA	TGTGCCACACTCCCCCAGGGGAGTACTACCTACGAGCAGTACTTC	CATLPQGSTTYEQYF
NA	TRBV10-1	TRBJ2-7	NA	TGCGCCAGCAGTGACAGTAGTTGCAGGGCAACCTACGAGCAGTACTTC	CASSDSSCRATYEQYF
NA	TRBV6-6	TRBJ1-1	TRBD1	TGTGCCAGCAGTCTAGGACAGGCCCTTGGGGCTTTCTTT	CASSLGQALGAFF
NA	TRBV7-2	TRBJ2-1	TRBD2	TGTGCCAGCAGCACAACAGAACTAGCGAGCTCCTACAATGAGCAGTTCTTC	CASSTTELASSYNEQFF
NA	TRBV13	TRBJ2-1	NA	TGTGCCAGCAGCTTACAGGGGCGCCTCTTCAATGAGCAGTTCTTC	CASSLQGRLFNEQFF
few	TRBV6-1	TRBJ1-1	NA	TGTGCCAGCAGTAATACACAGATGAACACTGAAGCTTTCTTT	CASSNTQMNTEAFF
NA	TRBV25-1	TRBJ1-1	NA	TGTGCCAGCAGTGAGATTGGGGGCACTGAAGCTTTCTTT	CASSEIGGTEAFF
NA	TRBV29-1	TRBJ1-1	TRBD1	TGCAGCGGGGGACAGGGAGAAACTGAAGCTTTCTTT	CSGGQGETEAFF
NA	TRBV28	TRBJ2-7	TRBD2	TGTGCCAGCAGTTTTTTAAGCGGGAGCTACGAGCAGTACTTC	CASSFLSGSYEQYF
NA	TRBV14	TRBJ1-1	NA	TGCGGACCGGGCTGGGCGAACACTGAAGCTTTCTTT	CGPGWANTEAFF
NA	TRBV2	TRBJ1-2	NA	TGTGCCAGCAGTGGGGGTATAGGGAGCTATGGCTACACCTTC	CASSGGIGSYGYTF
once	TRBV6-5	TRBJ2-7	NA	TGTGCCAGCAGCAGGGATACCTCCTACGAGCAGTACTTC	CASSRDTSYEQYF
NA	TRBV10-3	TRBJ2-3	NA	TGTGCCATCAGATCGACAGTTACTAGCACAGATACGCAGTATTTT	CAIRSTVTSTDTQYF
NA	TRBV7-8	TRBJ1-4	NA	TGTGCCAGCAGCGAAGCGGGGGGGGGTACTAATGAAAAACTGTTTTTT	CASSEAGGGTNEKLFF
NA	TRBV5-6	TRBJ1-2	NA	TGTGCCAGCAGCTTGACAGGATTCAACTATGGCTACACCTTC	CASSLTGFNYGYTF
NA	TRBV11-2	TRBJ2-7	NA	TGTGCCAGCAGCTTAGACTGGGCGAACGTTAGGGAGCAGTACTTC	CASSLDWANVREQYF
NA	TRBV5-1	TRBJ2-7	NA	TGCGCCAGCAGCGTGAGTCCCGGGACTGAAGTCTACGAGCAGTACTTC	CASSVSPGTEVYEQYF
NA	TRBV7-6	TRBJ2-2	NA	TGTGCCAGCAGCTCAGGGGCAGCCGGGGAGCTGTTTTTT	CASSSGAAGELFF
few	TRBV7-3	TRBJ1-2	NA	TGTGCCAGCAGCTTTATGCCGTATGGCTACACCTTC	CASSFMPYGYTF
NA	TRBV5-1	TRBJ2-7	NA	TGCGCCAGCAGCTTGCTCCCCACGCGGGGCGTTAATTCCTACGAGCAGTACTTC	CASSLLPTRGVNSYEQYF
once	TRBV19	TRBJ1-1	NA	TGTGCCAGTAGTATTCCCTTGAGGTCGGGTGTGAACACTGAAGCTTTCTTT	CASSIPLRSGVNTEAFF
NA	TRBV6-1	TRBJ2-6	NA	TGTGCCAGCAGCTCCCCCGGGGCCAACGTCCTGACTTTC	CASSSPGANVLTF
NA	TRBV6-1	TRBJ2-4	NA	TGTGCCAGCAGTGGCGGGACGGCCCTAGCCAAAAACATTCAGTACTTC	CASSGGTALAKNIQYF
once	TRBV6-1	TRBJ2-7	NA	TGTGCCAGCAGTCCGACCGGCTCGGCCTACGAGCAGTACTTC	CASSPTGSAYEQYF
few	TRBV7-2	TRBJ1-5	NA	TGTGCCAGCAGCTTAAGGACAGCTCAGCCCCAGCATTTT	CASSLRTAQPQHF
NA	TRBV19	TRBJ1-1	NA	TGTGCCAGTAAGGCAGGGAAGAACACTGAAGCTTTCTTT	CASKAGKNTEAFF
NA	TRBV29-1	TRBJ2-7	TRBD1	TGCAGCGTCTCCGGGACAGGGTCCTCCTACGAGCAGTACTTC	CSVSGTGSSYEQYF
NA	TRBV4-2	TRBJ1-1	NA	TGTGCCAGCAGCCAAACCACAGGGATGAACACTGAAGCTTTCTTT	CASSQTTGMNTEAFF
few	TRBV6-6	TRBJ2-7	NA	TGTGCCAGCAGTTCCCCCACTACAGGGATCTCCTACGAGCAGTACTTC	CASSSPTTGISYEQYF
NA	TRBV15	TRBJ2-2	TRBD1	TGTGCCACCAGCAGAGAGGGGGGACAGGGGGACACCGGGGAGCTGTTTTTT	CATSREGGQGDTGELFF
NA	TRBV7-9	TRBJ1-2	NA	TGTGCCAGCAGCCTGGCCCGACCGGGGGGCTACACCTTC	CASSLARPGGYTF
NA	TRBV7-2	TRBJ1-4	NA	TGTGCCAGCAGGGTGGGTCGGGGACCTAATGAAAAACTGTTTTTT	CASRVGRGPNEKLFF
NA	TRBV5-6	TRBJ2-7	TRBD2	TGTGCCAGCAGCTTGGACAGCGGGACGGATTACGAGCAGTACTTC	CASSLDSGTDYEQYF
NA	TRBV7-2	TRBJ2-7	NA	TGTGCCAGCAGCTTAGAAGGGAGACCCTACGAGCAGTACTTC	CASSLEGRPYEQYF
few	TRBV7-9	TRBJ1-2	NA	TGTGCCAGCAGCGAGGTCCTCTATGGCTACACCTTC	CASSEVLYGYTF
few	TRBV5-1	TRBJ1-1	NA	TGCGCCAGCAGCTTGGAAGTGCCGGGGACTGAAGCTTTCTTT	CASSLEVPGTEAFF
once	TRBV7-9	TRBJ2-7	TRBD1	TGTGCCAGCAACCTACAGGGGACAGCCGAGCAGTACTTC	CASNLQGTAEQYF
NA	TRBV10-2	TRBJ1-5	NA	TGCGCCAGCAAAGGAGGGTCACAAAATCAGCCCCAGCATTTT	CASKGGSQNQPQHF